This T cell receptor beta chain was sequenced for a study of blood T cell repertoires in COVID-19. Turning to the study itself: Sites across the United States, Italy and Spain contributed samples from acute and convalescent COVID-19.

Germline lookup yields CDR1 SGHAT and CDR2 FQNNGV. Trimming took off 1 base at V and 8 bases at J, with 9 bases between the two ends. The CDR3 covers 12 residues. Original methodology: From reference gene primer amplification, estimates of nucleated cell counts were derived. TCRdb's copy holds only in-frame clones and misses some; the assay was immunoSEQ multiplex PCR. That table is the source of V, J and clone size, and D and trimming were worked out from the DNA. The sample contains about 34,000 clones, roughly 80% of which appear only once. The clonotype comes from a human donor in a cohort sampled during active COVID-19. Input material: peripheral blood. V is TRBV11-2 and J is TRBJ2-7; D not certain. The CDR3 coding sequence is TGTGCCAGCAGCTTAGGTGTAGAAAAGCAGTACTTC. Translating it yields CASSLGVEKQYF.